The present T cell receptor (beta chain) was sequenced within a study of blood T cell repertoires in COVID-19 (dated by TCRdb to the early 2020s). A note on the overall study: Collaborator samples came from the United States, Italy and Spain and covered acute and convalescent phases of COVID-19. The prospective study material was composed of cDNA or gDNA derived from T cells, B-cell-depleted T cells, or PBMCs. The dataset comprised deeply sampled blood TCRbeta repertoires from subjects exposed to, actively infected with, or recovered from COVID-19. The repertoires were made available in a free public database intended to serve as a resource for research on the immune response to SARS-CoV-2. The samples were drawn from the first 160 participants of the ongoing ImmuneRACE study and from 1,200 or so subjects provided by 6 global collaborators. Nearly every sample came with metadata listing a de-identified subject ID, COVID-19 status, age in years and sex. HLA class I and class II types, where available, came from metadata supplied by the sample provider rather than from assay-based typing. Overall study outcomes, separate from this receptor: Clinical and demographic metadata were provided uncurated, with the amount varying by source and participant.

Counted from cysteine to phenylalanine, this CDR3 has 13 amino acids. The entry retains the CDR3 DNA only, 39 bases that are in frame from base 1. The CDR1 and CDR2 encoded by the germline V gene are KGHDR and SFDVKD. V is pared back by 1 base and J by 5 bases, with 4 bases lying between the germline termini. Of note for this clone: Its antigen specificity is not known. No base quality values were provided; no much bigger clone lies one nucleotide off.

The immunoSEQ Assay, a bias-controlled multiplex PCR, was used to amplify TCRbeta CDR3 regions from genomic DNA. Under the source paper's analysis protocol: Within the assay, amplification of reference gene primers was used to estimate how many nucleated cells each sample contained. To quantify the absolute abundance of each unique TCRbeta CDR3 rearrangement, sequence reads were collapsed and filtered. For each sample, productive Simpson clonality was calculated as the square root of Simpson's diversity index over productive rearrangements. This immuneACCESS table, as held by TCRdb, lists in-frame sequences with V and J called but not all clones. Of the missing ones, under half trace to an unresolved V gene in checked studies; the others have no known cause. Clone size and V and J calls were adopted from that table, with D and trimming inferred from the DNA. This sample is represented by 140,000 to 150,000 clones; around four fifths of them were singletons. Of the sample, 4.8% is held by the ten largest clones.

The collaborating institutions used their own protocols to collect whole blood in K2EDTA tubes. For TCRbeta analysis, collaborators shipped samples as frozen whole blood, isolated PBMCs, or DNA extracted from either of those sample types. Sample: peripheral blood. In this chain, TRBV24-1 is recombined with TRBJ2-2; the D gene cannot be resolved reliably. The receptor was isolated from a human donor in a cohort sampled during active COVID-19. The sequenced DNA is TGTGCCACCAGTGATTTCGAGACCGGGGAGCTGTTTTTT. This translates into CATSDFETGELFF.